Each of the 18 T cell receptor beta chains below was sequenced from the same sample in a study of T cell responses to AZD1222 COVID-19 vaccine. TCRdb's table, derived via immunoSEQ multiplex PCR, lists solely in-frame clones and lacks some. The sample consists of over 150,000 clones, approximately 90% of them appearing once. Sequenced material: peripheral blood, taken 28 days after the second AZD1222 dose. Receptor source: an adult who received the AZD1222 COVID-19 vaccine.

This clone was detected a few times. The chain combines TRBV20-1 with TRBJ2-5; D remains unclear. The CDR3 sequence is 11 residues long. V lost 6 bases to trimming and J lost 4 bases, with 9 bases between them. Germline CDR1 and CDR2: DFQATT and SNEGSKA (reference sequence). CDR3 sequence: CSAESAETQYF. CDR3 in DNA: TGCAGTGCCGAGTCGGCAGAGACCCAGTACTTC.

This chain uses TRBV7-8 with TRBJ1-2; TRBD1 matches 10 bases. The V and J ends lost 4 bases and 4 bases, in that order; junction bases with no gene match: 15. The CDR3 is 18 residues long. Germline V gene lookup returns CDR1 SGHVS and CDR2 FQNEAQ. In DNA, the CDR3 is TGTGCCAGCAGCTGGGGACAGATGACAGGGGGCAAGGCCTATGGCTACACCTTC. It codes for CASSWGQMTGGKAYGYTF.

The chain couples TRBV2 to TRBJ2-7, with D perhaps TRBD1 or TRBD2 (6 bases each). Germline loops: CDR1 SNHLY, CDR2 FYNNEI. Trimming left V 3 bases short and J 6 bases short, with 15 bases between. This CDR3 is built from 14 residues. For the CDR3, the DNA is TGTGCCAGCAGTGAGCGGGACAAATCGGTCGAGCAGTACTTC. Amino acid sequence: CASSERDKSVEQYF.

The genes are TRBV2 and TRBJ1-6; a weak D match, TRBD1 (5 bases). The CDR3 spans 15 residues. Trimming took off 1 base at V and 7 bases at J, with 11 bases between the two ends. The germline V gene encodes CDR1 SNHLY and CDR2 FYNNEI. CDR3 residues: CASSEGGTKNSPLHF. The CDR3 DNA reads TGTGCCAGCAGTGAAGGGGGCACCAAGAATTCACCCCTCCACTTT.

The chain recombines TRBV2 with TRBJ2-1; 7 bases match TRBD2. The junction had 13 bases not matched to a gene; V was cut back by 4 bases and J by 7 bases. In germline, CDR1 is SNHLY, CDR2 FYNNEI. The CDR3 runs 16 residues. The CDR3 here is CASSVGSKRGSNEQFF. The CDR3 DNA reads TGTGCCAGCAGTGTGGGGTCCAAGCGGGGTTCAAATGAGCAGTTCTTC. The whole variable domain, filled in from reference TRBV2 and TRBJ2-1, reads EPEVTQTPSHQVTQMGQEVILRCVPISNHLYFYWYRQILGQKVEFLVSFYNNEISEKSEIFDDQFSVERPDGSNFTLKIRSTKLEDSAMYFCASSVGSKRGSNEQFFGPGTRLTVL.

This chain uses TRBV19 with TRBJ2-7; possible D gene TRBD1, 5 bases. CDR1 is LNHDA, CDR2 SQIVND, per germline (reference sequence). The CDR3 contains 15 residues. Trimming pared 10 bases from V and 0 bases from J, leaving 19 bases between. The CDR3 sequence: CATYRGPESSYEQYF. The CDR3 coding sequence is TGTGCCACGTATAGGGGCCCGGAGAGCTCCTACGAGCAGTACTTC.

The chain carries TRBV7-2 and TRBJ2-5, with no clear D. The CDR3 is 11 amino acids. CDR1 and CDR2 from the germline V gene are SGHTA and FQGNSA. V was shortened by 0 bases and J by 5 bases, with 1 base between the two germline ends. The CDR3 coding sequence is TGTGCCAGCAGCTTAGCGGAGACCCAGTACTTC. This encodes CASSLAETQYF.

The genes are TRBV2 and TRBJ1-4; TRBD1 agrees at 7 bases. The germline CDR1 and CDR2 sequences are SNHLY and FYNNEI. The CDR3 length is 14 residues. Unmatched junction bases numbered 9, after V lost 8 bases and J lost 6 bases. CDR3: CASGSKGAHEKLFF. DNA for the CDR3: TGTGCCAGCGGCTCGAAGGGGGCGCATGAAAAACTGTTTTTT.

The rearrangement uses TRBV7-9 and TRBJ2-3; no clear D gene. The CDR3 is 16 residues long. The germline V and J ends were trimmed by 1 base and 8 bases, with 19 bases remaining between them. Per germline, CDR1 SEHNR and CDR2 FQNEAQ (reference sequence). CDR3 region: CASSLGWTIQRVTQYF. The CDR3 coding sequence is TGTGCCAGCAGCTTAGGTTGGACCATTCAAAGAGTTACGCAGTATTTT.

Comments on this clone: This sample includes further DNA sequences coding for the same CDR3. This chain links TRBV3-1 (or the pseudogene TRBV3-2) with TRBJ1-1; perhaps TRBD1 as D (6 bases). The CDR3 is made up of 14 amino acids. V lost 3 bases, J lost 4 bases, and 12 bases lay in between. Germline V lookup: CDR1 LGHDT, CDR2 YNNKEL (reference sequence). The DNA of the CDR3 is TGTGCCAGCAGCCAGCTACAGGGTGCCACTGAAGCTTTCTTT. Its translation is CASSQLQGATEAFF.

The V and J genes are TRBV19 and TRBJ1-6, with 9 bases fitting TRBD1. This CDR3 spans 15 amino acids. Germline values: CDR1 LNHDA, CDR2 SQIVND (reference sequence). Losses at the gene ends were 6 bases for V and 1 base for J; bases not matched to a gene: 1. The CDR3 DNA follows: TGTGCCAGTAGGGACAGGGGATCCTATAATTCACCCCTCCACTTT. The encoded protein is CASRDRGSYNSPLHF.

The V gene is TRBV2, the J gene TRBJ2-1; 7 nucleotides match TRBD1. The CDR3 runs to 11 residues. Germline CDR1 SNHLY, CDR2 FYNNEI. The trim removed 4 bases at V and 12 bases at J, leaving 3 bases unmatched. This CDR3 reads CASSVGTVQFF. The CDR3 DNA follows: TGTGCCAGCAGTGTTGGGACAGTGCAGTTCTTC.

CDR3 coding DNA: TGTGCCAGCAGCCGCGACCTGACAGCTAACTATGGCTACACCTTC. The encoded protein is CASSRDLTANYGYTF. V gene TRBV5-4 combines with J gene TRBJ1-2; perhaps TRBD1 as D (5 bases). Germline CDR1 and CDR2: SGHNT and YYREEE (reference sequence). The CDR3 extends over 15 amino acids. Trimming pared 4 bases from V and 0 bases from J, leaving 13 bases between. Supplemented by reference TRBV5-4 and TRBJ1-2, the full variable domain reads ETGVTQSPTHLIKTRGQQVTLRCSSQSGHNTVSWYQQALGQGPQFIFQYYREEENGRGNFPPRFSGLQFPNYSSELNVNALELDDSALYLCASSRDLTANYGYTFGSGTRLTVV.

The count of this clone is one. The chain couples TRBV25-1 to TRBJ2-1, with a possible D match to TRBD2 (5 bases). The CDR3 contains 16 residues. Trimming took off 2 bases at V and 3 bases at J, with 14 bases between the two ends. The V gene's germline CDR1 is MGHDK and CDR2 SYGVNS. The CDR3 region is CASSEGGLLSYNEQFF. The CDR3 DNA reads TGTGCCAGCAGTGAAGGAGGTCTCCTCAGCTACAATGAGCAGTTCTTC.

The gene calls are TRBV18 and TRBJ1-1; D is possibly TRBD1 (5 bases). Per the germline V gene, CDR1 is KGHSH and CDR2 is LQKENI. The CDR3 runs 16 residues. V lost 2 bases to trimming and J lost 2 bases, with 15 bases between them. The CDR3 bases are TGTGCCAGCTCACCAGGGCCCAGGGTGGGAAACACTGAAGCTTTCTTT. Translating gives CASSPGPRVGNTEAFF.

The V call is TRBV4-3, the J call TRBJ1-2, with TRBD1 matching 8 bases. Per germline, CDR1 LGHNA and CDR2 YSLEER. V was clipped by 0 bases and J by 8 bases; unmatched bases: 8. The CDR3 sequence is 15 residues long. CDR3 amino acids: CASSQDSQGDNGYTF. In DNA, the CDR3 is TGCGCCAGCAGCCAAGACTCACAGGGGGATAACGGCTACACCTTC.

DNA for the CDR3: TGTGCCTGGAGTGGGACAGGGGTTACAGATACGCAGTATTTT. Encoded protein: CAWSGTGVTDTQYF. This chain joins TRBV30 and TRBJ2-3; 9 bases are shared with TRBD1. V shed 1 base and J 3 bases; nucleotides not matched to a gene: 2. The CDR3 has 14 residues. CDR1 GTSNPN and CDR2 SVGIG come from the germline V gene (reference sequence). The complete variable domain, with remaining parts taken from reference TRBV30 and TRBJ2-3, reads SQTIHQWPATLVQPVGSPLSLECTVEGTSNPNLYWYRQAAGRGLQLLFYSVGIGQISSEVPQNLSASRPQDRQFILSSKKLLLSDSGFYLCAWSGTGVTDTQYFGPGTRLTVL.

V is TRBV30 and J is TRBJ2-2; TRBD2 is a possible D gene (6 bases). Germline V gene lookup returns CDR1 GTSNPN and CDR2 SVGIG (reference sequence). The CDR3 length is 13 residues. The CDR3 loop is CAAGKPNTGELFF. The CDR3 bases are TGTGCTGCGGGGAAGCCAAACACCGGGGAGCTGTTTTTT.